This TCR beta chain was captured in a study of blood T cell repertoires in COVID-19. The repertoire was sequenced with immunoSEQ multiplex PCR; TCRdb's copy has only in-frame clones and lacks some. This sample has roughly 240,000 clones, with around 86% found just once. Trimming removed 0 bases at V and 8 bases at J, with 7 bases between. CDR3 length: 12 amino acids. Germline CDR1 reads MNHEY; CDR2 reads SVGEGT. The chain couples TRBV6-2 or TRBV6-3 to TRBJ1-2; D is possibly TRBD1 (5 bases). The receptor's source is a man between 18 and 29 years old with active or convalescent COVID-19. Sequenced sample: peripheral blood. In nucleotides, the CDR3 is TGTGCCAGCAGTTACTCGGACACGGGCTACACCTTC. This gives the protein CASSYSDTGYTF.